The entry below gives a single T cell receptor beta chain sequence along with its context. The protocol was immunoSEQ multiplex PCR, while the TCRdb copy is restricted to in-frame clones and leaves out a portion. The profile shows hundreds of thousands of clones, roughly 80% of them singletons. This sample is part of a study of control samples from healthy donors and cancer patients. V was clipped by 4 bases and J by 4 bases, with 19 bases between them. The germline CDR1 and CDR2 sequences are SGHRS and YFSETQ. This CDR3 has 16 residues. The chain is built from TRBV5-1 and TRBJ2-3; D is possibly TRBD1 or TRBD2 (6 bases each). Input material: PBMCs. This TCR came from a woman aged 55-75 years with lung cancer. CDR3 amino acids: CASSPQGGRVADTQYF. For the CDR3, the DNA is TGCGCCAGCAGCCCACAGGGAGGAAGAGTCGCAGATACGCAGTATTTT.